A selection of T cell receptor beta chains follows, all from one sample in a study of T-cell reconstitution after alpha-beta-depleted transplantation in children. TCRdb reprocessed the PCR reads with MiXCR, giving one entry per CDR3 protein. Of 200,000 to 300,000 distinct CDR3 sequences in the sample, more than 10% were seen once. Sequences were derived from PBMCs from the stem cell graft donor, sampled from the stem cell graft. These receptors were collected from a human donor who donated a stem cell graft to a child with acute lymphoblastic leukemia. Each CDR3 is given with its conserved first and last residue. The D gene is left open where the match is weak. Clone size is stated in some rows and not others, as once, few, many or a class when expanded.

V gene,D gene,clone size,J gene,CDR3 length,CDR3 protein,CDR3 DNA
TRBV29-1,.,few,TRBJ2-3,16,CSVVGTWGVSTDTQYF,TGCAGCGTTGTGGGGACCTGGGGAGTTAGCACAGATACGCAGTATTTT
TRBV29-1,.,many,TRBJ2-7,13,CSVRGSDLYEQYF,TGCAGCGTTCGAGGGTCAGACCTCTACGAGCAGTACTTC
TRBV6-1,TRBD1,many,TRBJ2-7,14,CASNLKTGGYEQYF,TGTGCCAGCAACCTGAAGACAGGGGGGTACGAGCAGTACTTC
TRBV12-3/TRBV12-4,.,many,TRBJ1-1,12,CASSLTLEQAFF,TGTGCCAGCAGCCTGACACTGGAACAAGCTTTCTTT
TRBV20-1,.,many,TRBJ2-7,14,CSASPPGVVYEQYF,TGCAGTGCTAGTCCCCCAGGAGTCGTCTACGAGCAGTACTTC
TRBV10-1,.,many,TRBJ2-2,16,CASSESGRVDTGELFF,TGCGCCAGCAGTGAGTCTGGCAGGGTTGACACCGGGGAGCTGTTTTTT
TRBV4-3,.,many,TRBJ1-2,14,CASSQEVRPYGYTF,TGCGCCAGCAGCCAAGAAGTAAGGCCTTATGGCTACACCTTC
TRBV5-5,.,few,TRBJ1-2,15,CASSLGGGIDYGYTF,TGTGCCAGCAGCTTGGGAGGGGGAATCGACTATGGCTACACCTTC
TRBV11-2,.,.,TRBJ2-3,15,CASSLDGTSTDTQYF,TGTGCCAGCAGCTTAGACGGGACTAGCACAGATACGCAGTATTTT
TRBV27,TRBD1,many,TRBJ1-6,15,CASSLSGTGNSPLHF,TGTGCCAGCAGTTTATCGGGGACAGGGAATTCACCCCTCCACTTT
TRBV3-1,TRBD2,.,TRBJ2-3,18,CASSQAIRLAGDTDTQYF,TGTGCCAGCAGCCAAGCAATCCGACTAGCGGGGGACACAGATACGCAGTATTTT
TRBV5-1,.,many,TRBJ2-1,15,CASSPGTRVGNEQFF,TGCGCCAGCAGCCCCGGGACTCGGGTGGGCAATGAGCAGTTCTTC
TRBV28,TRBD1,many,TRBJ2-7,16,CASSLPFGQGTYEQYF,TGTGCCAGCAGTTTACCCTTCGGACAGGGGACCTACGAGCAGTACTTC
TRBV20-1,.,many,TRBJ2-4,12,CSARWGKNIQYF,TGCAGTGCTAGATGGGGGAAAAACATTCAGTACTTC
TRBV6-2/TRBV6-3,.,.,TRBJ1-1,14,CASSSISGNTEAFF,TGTGCCAGCAGTTCCATCTCGGGGAACACTGAAGCTTTCTTT
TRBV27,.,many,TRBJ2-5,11,CASLGQETQYF,TGTGCCAGTTTAGGTCAAGAGACCCAGTACTTC
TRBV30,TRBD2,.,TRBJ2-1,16,CAWSAQTSGSYNEQFF,TGTGCCTGGAGTGCCCAAACTAGCGGCTCCTACAATGAGCAGTTCTTC
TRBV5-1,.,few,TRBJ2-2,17,CASSLAGGVPNTGELFF,TGCGCCAGCAGCTTGGCGGGGGGCGTACCGAACACCGGGGAGCTGTTTTTT
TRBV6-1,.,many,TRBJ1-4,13,CASRGVSNEKLFF,TGTGCCAGCAGAGGGGTATCTAATGAAAAACTGTTTTTT
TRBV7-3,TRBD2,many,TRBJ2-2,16,CASSSRTSAGTGELFF,TGTGCCAGCAGCTCAAGGACTAGCGCCGGGACCGGGGAGCTGTTTTTT
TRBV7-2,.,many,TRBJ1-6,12,CASTTDVSPLHF,TGTGCCAGCACCACAGACGTTTCACCCCTCCACTTT
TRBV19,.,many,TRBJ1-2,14,CASSLGLGADGYTF,TGTGCCAGTAGCCTCGGTCTGGGCGCGGATGGCTACACCTTC
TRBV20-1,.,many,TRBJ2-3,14,CSALGDIDPSTQYF,TGCAGTGCCCTAGGGGACATCGACCCCAGTACGCAGTATTTT
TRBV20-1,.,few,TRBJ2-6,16,CSARANIYSGANVLTF,TGCAGTGCTAGAGCGAACATCTACTCTGGGGCCAACGTCCTGACTTTC
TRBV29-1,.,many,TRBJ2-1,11,CSVEDQQWQFF,TGCAGCGTTGAAGATCAGCAGTGGCAGTTCTTC
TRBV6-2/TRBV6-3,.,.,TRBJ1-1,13,CASRGLGNTEAFF,TGTGCCAGCAGGGGACTTGGGAACACTGAAGCTTTCTTT
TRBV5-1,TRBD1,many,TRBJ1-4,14,CASSQGDSNEKLFF,TGCGCCAGCAGCCAGGGGGACAGTAACGAAAAACTGTTTTTT
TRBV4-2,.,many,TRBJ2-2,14,CAASGITHTGELFF,TGTGCCGCAAGCGGTATCACTCACACCGGGGAGCTGTTTTTT
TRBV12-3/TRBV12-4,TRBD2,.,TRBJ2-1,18,CASSLASETSGRAREQFF,TGTGCCAGCAGTTTAGCGTCTGAGACTAGCGGGAGGGCCCGTGAGCAGTTCTTC
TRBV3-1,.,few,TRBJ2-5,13,CASSPGRRETQYF,TGTGCCAGCAGCCCCGGACGTAGGGAGACCCAGTACTTC
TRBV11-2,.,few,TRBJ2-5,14,CASSGRRLQETQYF,TGTGCCAGCAGCGGACGACGGTTACAAGAGACCCAGTACTTC
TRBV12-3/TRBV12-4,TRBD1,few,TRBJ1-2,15,CASSPVTGGIDGYTF,TGTGCCAGCAGTCCCGTCACAGGGGGGATCGATGGCTACACCTTC
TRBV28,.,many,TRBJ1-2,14,CASSFIKGLGGYTF,TGTGCCAGCAGTTTCATCAAAGGTCTGGGCGGCTACACCTTC
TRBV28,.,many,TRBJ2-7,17,CASSSPTEGRGSYEQYF,TGTGCCAGCAGTTCCCCGACCGAGGGAAGGGGCTCCTACGAGCAGTACTTC
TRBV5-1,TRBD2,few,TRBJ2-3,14,CASSFLAGVDTQYF,TGCGCCAGCAGCTTCCTAGCGGGAGTAGATACGCAGTATTTT
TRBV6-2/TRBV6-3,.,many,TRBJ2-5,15,CASRQPGTEQETQYF,TGTGCCAGCAGACAACCCGGGACGGAACAAGAGACCCAGTACTTC
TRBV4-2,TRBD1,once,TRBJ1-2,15,CAMSPGRGRSYGYTF,TGTGCCATGAGCCCCGGGAGGGGGCGTAGCTATGGCTACACCTTC
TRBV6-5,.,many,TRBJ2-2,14,CASSYRQNTGELFF,TGTGCCAGCAGTTACAGGCAGAACACCGGGGAGCTGTTTTTT
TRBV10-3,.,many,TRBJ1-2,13,CAISEPGGDRYTF,TGTGCCATCAGTGAGCCCGGGGGGGATCGCTACACCTTC
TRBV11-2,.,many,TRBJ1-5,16,CASSLNPMKGNQPQHF,TGTGCCAGCAGCTTAAATCCCATGAAAGGCAATCAGCCCCAGCATTTT
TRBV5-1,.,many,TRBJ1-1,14,CASGGRAGGTEAFF,TGCGCCAGCGGGGGGAGGGCCGGCGGCACTGAAGCTTTCTTT
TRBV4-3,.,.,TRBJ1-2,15,CASSQGGLSDNGYTF,TGCGCCAGCAGCCAAGGGGGCCTGTCGGACAATGGCTACACCTTC
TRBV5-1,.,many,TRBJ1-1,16,CASSFLGPRENTEAFF,TGCGCCAGCAGCTTCTTGGGTCCTCGGGAGAACACTGAAGCTTTCTTT
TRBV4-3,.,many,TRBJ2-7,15,CASSPRVGFGDEQYF,TGCGCCAGCAGCCCTCGCGTGGGGTTCGGCGACGAGCAGTACTTC
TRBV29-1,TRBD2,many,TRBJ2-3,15,CSVDTLAGFQDTQYF,TGCAGCGTTGATACGCTAGCGGGGTTCCAAGATACGCAGTATTTT
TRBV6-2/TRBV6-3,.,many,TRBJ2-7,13,CASSYPRPGEQYF,TGTGCCAGCAGTTACCCCCGCCCGGGCGAGCAGTACTTC
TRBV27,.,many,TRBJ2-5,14,CASSLGVTGETQYF,TGTGCCAGCAGTTTGGGGGTCACAGGGGAGACCCAGTACTTC
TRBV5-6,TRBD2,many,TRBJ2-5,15,CASSAGGSGQETQYF,TGTGCCAGCAGCGCGGGGGGATCGGGCCAAGAGACCCAGTACTTC
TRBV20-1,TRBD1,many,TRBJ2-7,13,CSTKLDRGPQQYF,TGCAGCACGAAGTTGGACAGGGGCCCCCAGCAGTACTTC
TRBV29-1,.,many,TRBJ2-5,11,CSGGQQETQYF,TGCAGCGGGGGGCAGCAAGAGACCCAGTACTTC
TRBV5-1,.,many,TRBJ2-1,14,CASRTAGNRNEQFF,TGCGCCAGCAGAACAGCGGGTAATAGGAATGAGCAGTTCTTC
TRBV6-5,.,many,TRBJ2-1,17,CASSYSPRVPSYNEQFF,TGTGCCAGCAGTTACTCGCCCAGGGTCCCCTCCTACAATGAGCAGTTCTTC
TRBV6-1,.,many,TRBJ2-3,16,CASSPRLPGSTDTQYF,TGTGCCAGCAGTCCCCGACTTCCGGGGAGCACAGATACGCAGTATTTT
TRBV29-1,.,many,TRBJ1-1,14,CSVEGDHGSTEAFF,TGCAGCGTTGAAGGAGACCACGGATCCACTGAAGCTTTCTTT
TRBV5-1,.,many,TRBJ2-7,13,CASSLAWGDEQYF,TGCGCCAGCAGCTTGGCCTGGGGGGACGAGCAGTACTTC
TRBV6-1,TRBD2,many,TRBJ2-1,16,CASSWGLAELSNEQFF,TGTGCCAGCAGCTGGGGACTAGCCGAGTTGAGTAATGAGCAGTTCTTC